This T cell receptor (beta chain) was documented in a study of T cells after yellow fever vaccination. The study, taken as a whole, reports: Clones that expanded after primary vaccination mostly reappeared after the booster (around 96% CD4, approximately 89% CD8).

The CDR3 has 16 amino acids. CDR1 and CDR2 from the germline V gene are SGHTA and FQGNSA. Trimming removed 2 bases from V and 0 bases from J, with 10 bases in between. About this clonotype: Its antigen is unidentified.

Universal primer sites and UMIs were introduced during 5'RACE template-switching synthesis of TCR cDNA. TCRdb re-called the 5' RACE reads with MiXCR, one entry per CDR3 protein. The sample lists about 320,000 distinct CDR3 sequences, around an eighth occurring once. This sequence originates from a man aged 18 to 29 who received the YFV17D yellow fever vaccine. The material sequenced was CD4+ T cells sorted from PBMCs, taken 15 days after the yellow fever booster vaccination. V is TRBV7-2 and J is TRBJ1-4; tentative D call: TRBD1 (5 bases). In nucleotides, the CDR3 is TGTGCCAGCAGCTTAAGCCAGGGTGCAACTAATGAAAAACTGTTTTTT. Its translation is CASSLSQGATNEKLFF.